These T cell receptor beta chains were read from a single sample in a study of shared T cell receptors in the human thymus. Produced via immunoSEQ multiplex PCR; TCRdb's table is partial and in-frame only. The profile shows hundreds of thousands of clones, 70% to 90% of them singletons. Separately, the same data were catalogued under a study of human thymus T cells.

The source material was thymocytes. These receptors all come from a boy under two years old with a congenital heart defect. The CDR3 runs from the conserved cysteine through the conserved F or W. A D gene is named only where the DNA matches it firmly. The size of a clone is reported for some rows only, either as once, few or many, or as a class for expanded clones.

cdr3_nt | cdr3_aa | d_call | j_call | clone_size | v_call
TGTGCCTGGAGTGAAGCTTTCTATGGCTACACCTTC | CAWSEAFYGYTF | . | TRBJ1-2 | few | TRBV30
TGTGCCAGCAGTGTACCGGCGGGTTACGAGCAGTACTTC | CASSVPAGYEQYF | . | TRBJ2-7 | . | TRBV6-1
TGTGCCAGCAGTGAAGTGACAGATTATAAAGATACGCAGTATTTT | CASSEVTDYKDTQYF | . | TRBJ2-3 | . | TRBV6-1
TGCAGTGCTAGAGTTGAGGGTGTAGCTTTCTTT | CSARVEGVAFF | . | TRBJ1-1 | . | TRBV20-1
TGTGCCACCAGCAGAGATTCAGGACTAGCGGTATACGAGCAGTACTTC | CATSRDSGLAVYEQYF | TRBD2 | TRBJ2-7 | . | TRBV15
TGTGCCAGCAGCCAAGACCGAACGACAAGAACCTACGAGCAGTACTTC | CASSQDRTTRTYEQYF | . | TRBJ2-7 | . | TRBV4-2
TGTGCCAGCAGCCAGTGGGCGGGAGGCTCCTCCTACGAGCAGTACTTC | CASSQWAGGSSYEQYF | TRBD2 | TRBJ2-7 | . | TRBV7-9
TGTGCCAGCCTAGGGGGGGCCTACGAGCAGTACTTC | CASLGGAYEQYF | . | TRBJ2-7 | few | TRBV28
TGTGCCAGCAACCCCGGGACTAGCGGGAGGGCCTTGGGCACAGATACGCAGTATTTT | CASNPGTSGRALGTDTQYF | TRBD2 | TRBJ2-3 | . | TRBV2
TGCGCCAGCAGCTTGGTGGGAACTAGCTCTACAGATACGCAGTATTTT | CASSLVGTSSTDTQYF | . | TRBJ2-3 | once | TRBV5-1
TGTGCCAGTTACGGAGGCGGGCAGTACTTC | CASYGGGQYF | . | TRBJ2-7 | . | TRBV28
TGCGCCAGCAGCCAGACCCCAACTAGCGGGAGAAACACCGGGGAGCTGTTTTTT | CASSQTPTSGRNTGELFF | TRBD2 | TRBJ2-2 | . | TRBV4-3